This TCR beta chain was identified during a study of blood T cell repertoires in COVID-19. Overall study: Sources were T cells, B-cell-depleted T cells, or PBMCs; the material itself was cDNA or gDNA.

The germline V gene encodes CDR1 ENHRY and CDR2 SYGVKD. This CDR3 has 15 amino acids. V lost 0 bases to trimming and J lost 2 bases, with 11 bases between them. The data were produced by immunoSEQ multiplex PCR, yet TCRdb's version contains in-frame clones alone and is incomplete. The table records fewer than 450,000 clones, roughly 87% of them present only once. Participant ages covered about 18 to 90 years across approximately 25 US areas. Participant reports of clinical history set cohort assignment. This sequence originates from a middle-aged woman with acute COVID-19. The chain carries TRBV10-3 and TRBJ2-7; D remains ambiguous. The sample taken for sequencing was PBMCs or T cells enriched from blood (not recorded which). The CDR3 protein is CAISESLTYTYEQYF. As DNA, the CDR3 is TGTGCCATCAGTGAGTCGCTGACTTACACCTACGAGCAGTACTTC.